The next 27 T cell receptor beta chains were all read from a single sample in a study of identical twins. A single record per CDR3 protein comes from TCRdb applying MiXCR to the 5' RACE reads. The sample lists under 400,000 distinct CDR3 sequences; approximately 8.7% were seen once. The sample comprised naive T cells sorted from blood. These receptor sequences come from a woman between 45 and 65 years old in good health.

CDR3 nucleotides: TGTGCCATCAACGGACAGGGGGACGATGAGCAGTTCTTC. Translating it yields CAINGQGDDEQFF. The genes are TRBV12-3 or TRBV12-4 and TRBJ2-1; 10 bases fit TRBD1. The V and J ends lost 10 bases and 8 bases, in that order; junction bases with no gene match: 8. This CDR3 contains 13 residues.

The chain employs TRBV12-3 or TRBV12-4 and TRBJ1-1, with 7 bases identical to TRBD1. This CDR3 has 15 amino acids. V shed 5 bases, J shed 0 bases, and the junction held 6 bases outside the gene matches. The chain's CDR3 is CASSPKTGVNTEAFF. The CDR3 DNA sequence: TGTGCCAGCAGTCCCAAAACAGGGGTGAACACTGAAGCTTTCTTT.

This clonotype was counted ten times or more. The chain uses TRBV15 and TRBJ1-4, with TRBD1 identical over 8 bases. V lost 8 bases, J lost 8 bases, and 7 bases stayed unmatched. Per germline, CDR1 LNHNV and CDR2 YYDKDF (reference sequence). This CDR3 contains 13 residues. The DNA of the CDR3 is TGTGCCACCTCCCGGACAGGGAAAGAAAAACTGTTTTTT. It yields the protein CATSRTGKEKLFF.

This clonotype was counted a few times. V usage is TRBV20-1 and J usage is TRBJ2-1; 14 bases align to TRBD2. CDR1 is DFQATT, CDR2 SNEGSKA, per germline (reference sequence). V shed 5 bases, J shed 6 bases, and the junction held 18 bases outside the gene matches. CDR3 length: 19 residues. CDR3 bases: TGCAGTGCTCTGGATGCCGGGACTAGCGGGAGAGTGCGGCTCAATGAGCAGTTCTTC. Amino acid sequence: CSALDAGTSGRVRLNEQFF.

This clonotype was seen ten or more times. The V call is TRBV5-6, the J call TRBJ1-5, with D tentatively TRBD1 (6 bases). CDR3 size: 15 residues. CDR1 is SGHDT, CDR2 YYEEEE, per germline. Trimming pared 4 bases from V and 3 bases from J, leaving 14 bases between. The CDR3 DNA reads TGTGCCAGCAGCCGGCTGACAGGCCTCAATCAGCCCCAGCATTTT. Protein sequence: CASSRLTGLNQPQHF.

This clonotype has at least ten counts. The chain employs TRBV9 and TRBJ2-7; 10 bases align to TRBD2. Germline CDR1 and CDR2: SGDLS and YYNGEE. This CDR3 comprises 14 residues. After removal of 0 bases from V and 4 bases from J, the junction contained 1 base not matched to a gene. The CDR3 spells CASSVASGSYEQYF. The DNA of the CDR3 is TGTGCCAGCAGCGTAGCTAGCGGGAGTTACGAGCAGTACTTC.

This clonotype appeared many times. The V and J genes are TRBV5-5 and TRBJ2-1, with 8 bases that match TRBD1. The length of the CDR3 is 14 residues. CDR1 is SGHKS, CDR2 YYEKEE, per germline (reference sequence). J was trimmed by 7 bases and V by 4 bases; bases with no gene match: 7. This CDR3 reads CASSPGQGWNEQFF. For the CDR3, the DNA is TGTGCCAGCAGCCCCGGACAGGGTTGGAATGAGCAGTTCTTC.

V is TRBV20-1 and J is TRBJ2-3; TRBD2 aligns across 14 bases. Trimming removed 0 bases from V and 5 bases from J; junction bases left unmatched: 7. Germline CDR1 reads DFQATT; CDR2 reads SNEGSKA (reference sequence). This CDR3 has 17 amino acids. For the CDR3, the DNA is TGCAGTGCTAGAGATCTAGGGACTAGCGGGAGCGGAGATACGCAGTATTTT. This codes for CSARDLGTSGSGDTQYF.

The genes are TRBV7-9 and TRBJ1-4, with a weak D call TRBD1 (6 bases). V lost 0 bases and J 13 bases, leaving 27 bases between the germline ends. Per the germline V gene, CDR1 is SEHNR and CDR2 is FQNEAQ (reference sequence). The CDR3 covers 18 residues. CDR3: CASSLALARAGARGRLFF. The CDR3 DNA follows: TGTGCCAGCAGCTTAGCCCTAGCGCGGGCAGGGGCCCGAGGTAGACTGTTTTTT.

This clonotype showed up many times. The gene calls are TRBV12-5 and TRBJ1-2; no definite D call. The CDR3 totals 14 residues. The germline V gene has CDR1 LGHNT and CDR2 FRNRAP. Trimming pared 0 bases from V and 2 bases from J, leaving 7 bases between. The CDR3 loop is CASGLVPLNYGYTF. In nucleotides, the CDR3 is TGTGCTAGTGGTTTGGTACCTCTGAACTATGGCTACACCTTC.

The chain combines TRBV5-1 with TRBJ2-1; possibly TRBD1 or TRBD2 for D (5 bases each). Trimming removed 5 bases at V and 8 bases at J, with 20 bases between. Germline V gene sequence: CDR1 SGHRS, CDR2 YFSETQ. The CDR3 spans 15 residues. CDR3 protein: CASRKSPGPLDEQFF. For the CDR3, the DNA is TGCGCCAGCAGAAAATCCCCGGGACCCCTGGATGAGCAGTTCTTC.

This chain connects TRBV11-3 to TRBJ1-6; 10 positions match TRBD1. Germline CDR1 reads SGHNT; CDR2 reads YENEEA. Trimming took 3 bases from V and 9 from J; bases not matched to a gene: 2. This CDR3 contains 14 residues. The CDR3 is CASSFGTGVSPLHF. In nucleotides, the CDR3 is TGTGCCAGCAGCTTCGGGACAGGGGTTTCACCCCTCCACTTT. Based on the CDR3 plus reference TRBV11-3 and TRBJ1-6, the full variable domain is EAGVVQSPRYKIIEKKQPVAFWCNPISGHNTLYWYLQNLGQGPELLIRYENEEAVDDSQLPKDRFSAERLKGVDSTLKIQPAELGDSAVYLCASSFGTGVSPLHFGNGTRLTVT.

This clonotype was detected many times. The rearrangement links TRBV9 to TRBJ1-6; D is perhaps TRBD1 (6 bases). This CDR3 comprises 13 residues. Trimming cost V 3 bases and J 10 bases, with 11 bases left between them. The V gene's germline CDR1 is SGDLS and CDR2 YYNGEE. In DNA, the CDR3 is TGTGCCAGCAGCGAGAGGACAGTCTCACCCCTCCACTTT. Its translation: CASSERTVSPLHF.

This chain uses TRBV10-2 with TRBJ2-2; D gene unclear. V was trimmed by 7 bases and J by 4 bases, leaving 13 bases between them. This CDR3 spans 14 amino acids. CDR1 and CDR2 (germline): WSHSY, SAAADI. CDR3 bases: TGCGCCAGCATCGGGCCAGCGAGCACCGGGGAGCTGTTTTTT. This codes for CASIGPASTGELFF.

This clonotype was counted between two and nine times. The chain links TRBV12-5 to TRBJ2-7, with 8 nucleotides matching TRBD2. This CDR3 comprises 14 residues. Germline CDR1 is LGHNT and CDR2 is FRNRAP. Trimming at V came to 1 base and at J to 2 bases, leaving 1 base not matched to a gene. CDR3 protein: CASGLGRGAYEQYF. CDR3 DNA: TGTGCTAGTGGTTTGGGGCGGGGGGCCTACGAGCAGTACTTC.

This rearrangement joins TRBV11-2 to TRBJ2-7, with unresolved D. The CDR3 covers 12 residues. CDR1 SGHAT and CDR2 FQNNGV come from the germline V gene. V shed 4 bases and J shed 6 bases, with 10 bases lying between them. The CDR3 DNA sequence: TGTGCCAGCAGCTACCCCCACCCCGAGCAGTACTTC. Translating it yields CASSYPHPEQYF. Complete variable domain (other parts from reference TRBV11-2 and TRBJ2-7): EAGVAQSPRYKIIEKRQSVAFWCNPISGHATLYWYQQILGQGPKLLIQFQNNGVVDDSQLPKDRFSAERLKGVDSTLKIQPAKLEDSAVYLCASSYPHPEQYFGPGTRLTVT.

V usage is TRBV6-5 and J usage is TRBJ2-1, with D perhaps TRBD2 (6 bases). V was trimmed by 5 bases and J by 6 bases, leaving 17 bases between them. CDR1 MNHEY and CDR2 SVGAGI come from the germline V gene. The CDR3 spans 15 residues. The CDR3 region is CASSAQRVQLNEQFF. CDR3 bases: TGTGCCAGCAGTGCTCAGCGGGTTCAACTCAATGAGCAGTTCTTC.

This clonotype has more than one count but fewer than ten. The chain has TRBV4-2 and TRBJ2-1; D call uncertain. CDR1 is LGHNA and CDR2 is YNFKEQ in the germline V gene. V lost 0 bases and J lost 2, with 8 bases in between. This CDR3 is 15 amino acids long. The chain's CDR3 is CASSQEGRAYNEQFF. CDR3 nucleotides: TGTGCCAGCAGCCAAGAAGGAAGGGCCTACAATGAGCAGTTCTTC.

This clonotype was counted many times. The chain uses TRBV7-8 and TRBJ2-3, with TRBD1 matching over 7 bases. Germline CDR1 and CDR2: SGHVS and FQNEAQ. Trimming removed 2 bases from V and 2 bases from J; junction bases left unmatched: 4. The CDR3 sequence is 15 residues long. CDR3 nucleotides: TGTGCCAGCAGCTTACGGGACAGAAACACAGATACGCAGTATTTT. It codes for CASSLRDRNTDTQYF.

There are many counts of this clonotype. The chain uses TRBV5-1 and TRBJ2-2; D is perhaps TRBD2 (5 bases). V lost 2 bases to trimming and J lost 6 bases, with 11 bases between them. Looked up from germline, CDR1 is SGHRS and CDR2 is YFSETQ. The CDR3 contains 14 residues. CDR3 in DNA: TGCGCCAGCAGCTTTGCGGGTAGTTCCGGGGAGCTGTTTTTT. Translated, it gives CASSFAGSSGELFF.

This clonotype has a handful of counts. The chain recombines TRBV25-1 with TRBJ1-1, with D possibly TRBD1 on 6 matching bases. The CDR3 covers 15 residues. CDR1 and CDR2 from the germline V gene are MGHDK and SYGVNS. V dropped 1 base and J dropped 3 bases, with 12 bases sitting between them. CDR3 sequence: CASSESTGWDTEAFF. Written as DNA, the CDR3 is TGTGCCAGCAGTGAATCCACAGGGTGGGACACTGAAGCTTTCTTT.

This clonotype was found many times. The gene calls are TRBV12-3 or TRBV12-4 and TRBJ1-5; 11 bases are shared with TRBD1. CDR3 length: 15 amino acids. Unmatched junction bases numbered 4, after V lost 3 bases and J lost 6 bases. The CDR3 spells CASSFGQGAFQPQHF. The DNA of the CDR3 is TGTGCCAGCAGTTTCGGACAGGGGGCGTTTCAGCCCCAGCATTTT.

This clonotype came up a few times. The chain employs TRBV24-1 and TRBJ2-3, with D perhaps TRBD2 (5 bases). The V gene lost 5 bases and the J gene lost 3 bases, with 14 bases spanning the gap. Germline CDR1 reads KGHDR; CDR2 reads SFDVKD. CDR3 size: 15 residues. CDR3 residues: CATSGGRRGTDTQYF. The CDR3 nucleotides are TGTGCCACCAGTGGAGGGCGGAGAGGGACAGATACGCAGTATTTT.

In DNA, the CDR3 is TGTGCCAGCAGTTTATCGGGGGGGCAGTTTGTCACTGAAGCTTTCTTT. It yields the protein CASSLSGGQFVTEAFF. This chain uses TRBV27 with TRBJ1-1, with D perhaps matching TRBD1 (6 bases). Trimming shortened V by 0 bases and J by 4 bases, and 15 bases separated the two germline ends. The V gene's germline CDR1 is MNHEY and CDR2 SMNVEV (reference sequence). The CDR3 is made up of 16 amino acids.

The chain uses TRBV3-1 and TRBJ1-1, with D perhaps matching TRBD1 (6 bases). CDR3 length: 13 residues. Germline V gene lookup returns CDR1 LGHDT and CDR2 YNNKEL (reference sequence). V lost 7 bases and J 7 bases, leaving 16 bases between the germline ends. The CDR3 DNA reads TGTGCCAGCACCCCGCGGGGGGCAGGTGAAGCTTTCTTT. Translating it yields CASTPRGAGEAFF.

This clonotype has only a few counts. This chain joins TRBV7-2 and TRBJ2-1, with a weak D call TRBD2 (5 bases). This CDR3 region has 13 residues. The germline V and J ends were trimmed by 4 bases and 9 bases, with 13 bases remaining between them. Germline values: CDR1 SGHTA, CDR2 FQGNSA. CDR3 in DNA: TGTGCCAGCAGCTACGACTACCGGGGTGAGCAGTTCTTC. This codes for CASSYDYRGEQFF.

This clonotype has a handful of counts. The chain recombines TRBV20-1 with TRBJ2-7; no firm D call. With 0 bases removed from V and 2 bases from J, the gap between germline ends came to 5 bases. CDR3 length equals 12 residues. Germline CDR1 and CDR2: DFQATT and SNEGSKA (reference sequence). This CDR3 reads CSARDGPYEQYV. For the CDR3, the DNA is TGCAGTGCTAGAGATGGCCCCTACGAGCAGTACGTC.